This entry concerns a single T cell receptor beta chain. Its antigen is currently unknown. MiXCR, applied by TCRdb to the 5' RACE reads, yields one record per CDR3 protein. The sample holds hundreds of thousands of distinct CDR3 sequences; about 24% are singletons and the top ten take 2.9%. Trimming took 4 bases from V and 7 from J, leaving 11 bases between them. The length of the CDR3 is 14 residues. Germline assignment: CDR1 SGHAT and CDR2 FQNNGV. The entry originates in a study of identical twins. General study results and limits: Insertion counts were lower in abundant cord blood beta clonotypes, a trend that memory repertoires did not show.

The sample was also reused in another study, on T cells expressing NK-cell markers. That paper states: Out of eight donors sequenced, seven tested HCMV-seropositive and the remaining one seronegative. One observes that, in several donors, these clonotypes were also the leading ones within the CD3+CD56-NKG2C+ fraction.

This chain uses TRBV11-2 with TRBJ1-6, with D perhaps matching TRBD1 (5 bases). What was sequenced was CD4+ T cells sorted from blood. The sequence was collected from a woman aged 18-30 years in good health. CDR3 coding DNA: TGTGCCAGCAGCTCGACAGTCGGAAATTCACCCCTCCACTTT. Residues: CASSSTVGNSPLHF.